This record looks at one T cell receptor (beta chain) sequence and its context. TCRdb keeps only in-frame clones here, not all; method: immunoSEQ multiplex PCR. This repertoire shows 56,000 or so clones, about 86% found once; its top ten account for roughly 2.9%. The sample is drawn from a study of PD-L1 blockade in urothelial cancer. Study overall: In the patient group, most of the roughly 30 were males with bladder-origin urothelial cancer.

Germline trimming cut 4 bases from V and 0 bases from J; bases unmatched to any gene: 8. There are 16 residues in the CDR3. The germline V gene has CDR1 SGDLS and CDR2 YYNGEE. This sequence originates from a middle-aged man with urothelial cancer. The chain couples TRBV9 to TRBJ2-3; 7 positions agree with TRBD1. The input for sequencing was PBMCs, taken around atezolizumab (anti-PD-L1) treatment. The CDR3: CASSSKGAISTDTQYF. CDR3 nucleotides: TGTGCCAGCAGCTCAAAGGGGGCTATTAGCACAGATACGCAGTATTTT. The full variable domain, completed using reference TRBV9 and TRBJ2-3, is DSGVTQTPKHLITATGQRVTLRCSPRSGDLSVYWYQQSLDQGLQFLIQYYNGEERAKGNILERFSAQQFPDLHSELNLSSLELGDSALYFCASSSKGAISTDTQYFGPGTRLTVL.